The T cell receptor beta chain described here comes from a study of blood T cell repertoires in COVID-19. Measured with immunoSEQ multiplex PCR; TCRdb has only the in-frame clones, and not every one. The data contain 95,000 to 150,000 clones, less than 90% of them seen just once; the ten biggest clones take up roughly 4%. Donors in Cohort 3 counted as recovered after two negative PCRs, clearance, or symptom resolution. Per the germline V gene, CDR1 is SGHKS and CDR2 is YYEKEE (reference sequence). This CDR3 comprises 15 residues. Trimming shortened V by 0 bases and J by 0 bases, and 9 bases separated the two germline ends.

V is TRBV5-5 and J is TRBJ1-2; weak D call: TRBD1 (5 bases). Source material: PBMCs or T cells enriched from blood (not recorded which). This clonotype was obtained from a woman in her twenties or thirties who had recovered from COVID-19. CDR3 protein: CASSLAPGANYGYTF. CDR3 bases: TGTGCCAGCAGCTTGGCCCCGGGGGCTAACTATGGCTACACCTTC.